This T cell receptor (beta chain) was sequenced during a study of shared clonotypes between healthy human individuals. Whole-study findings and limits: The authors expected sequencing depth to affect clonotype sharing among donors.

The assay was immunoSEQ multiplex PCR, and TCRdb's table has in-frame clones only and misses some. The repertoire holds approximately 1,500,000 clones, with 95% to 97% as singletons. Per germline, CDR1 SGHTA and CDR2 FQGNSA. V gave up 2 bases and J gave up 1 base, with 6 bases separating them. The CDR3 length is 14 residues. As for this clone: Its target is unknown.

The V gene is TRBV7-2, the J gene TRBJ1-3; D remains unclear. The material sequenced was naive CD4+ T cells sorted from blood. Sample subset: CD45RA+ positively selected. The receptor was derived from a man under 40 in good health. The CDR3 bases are TGTGCCAGCAGCTTAACGTGGTCTGGAAACACCATATATTTT. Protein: CASSLTWSGNTIYF.